One and the same sample provided the 17 T cell receptor beta chains below, sequenced in a study of blood T cell repertoires in COVID-19. TCRdb keeps only in-frame clones here, not all; method: immunoSEQ multiplex PCR. This sample has 15,000 to 25,000 clones; just over 90% occur once, and the top ten carry over 4%. The sample taken for sequencing was peripheral blood. Receptors originate from a woman aged 50 to 65 with active COVID-19.

The chain is built from TRBV10-3 and TRBJ2-7; 7 positions match TRBD2. The CDR3 totals 12 residues. J lost 7 bases, V lost 6 bases, and 6 bases had no gene match. Germline V gene data show CDR1 as ENHRY and CDR2 as SYGVKD. The CDR3 bases are TGTGCCATCAGGGCGGGAGTTAGGGAGCAGTACTTC. Translated: CAIRAGVREQYF.

The genes are TRBV3-1 (or the pseudogene TRBV3-2) and TRBJ1-1; weak D call: TRBD1 (5 bases). The V and J ends lost 3 bases and 8 bases respectively, with 16 bases between them. The CDR3 contains 14 residues. Germline CDR1 reads LGHDT; CDR2 reads YNNKEL (reference sequence). CDR3 amino acids: CASSQTPEDSEAFF. Written as DNA, the CDR3 is TGTGCCAGCAGCCAGACCCCAGAAGACAGCGAAGCTTTCTTT.

The J gene is TRBJ2-3, the V gene TRBV7-9; weak D call: TRBD2 (6 bases). From germline, CDR1 is SEHNR and CDR2 FQNEAQ (reference sequence). The ends were cut back, 2 bases at V and 0 bases at J, with 15 bases in the middle. The CDR3 spans 17 residues. CDR3 coding DNA: TGTGCCAGCAGCTTACAAAGGGACTCGTCTAGCACAGATACGCAGTATTTT. This sequence encodes CASSLQRDSSSTDTQYF.

This clone was seen just once. CDR3 in DNA: TGTGCCACCAGTCGGGACAGGGGTAGGGATACGCAGTATTTT. Residues: CATSRDRGRDTQYF. The chain employs TRBV15 and TRBJ2-3, with 10 positions matching TRBD1. The junction had 6 bases not matched to a gene; V was cut back by 6 bases and J by 6 bases. Germline CDR1 and CDR2: LNHNV and YYDKDF (reference sequence). This CDR3 spans 14 amino acids.

The chain joins TRBV9 to TRBJ2-5, with TRBD2 matching 8 bases. Germline V lookup: CDR1 SGDLS, CDR2 YYNGEE. Trimming cost V 1 base and J 3 bases; bases outside gene matches: 5. This CDR3 comprises 15 residues. CDR3 loop: CASSVWGSGEETQYF. CDR3 DNA: TGTGCCAGCAGCGTATGGGGTAGCGGGGAAGAGACCCAGTACTTC.

The genes are TRBV5-1 and TRBJ1-2; TRBD1 might be the D (5 bases). CDR3 length: 15 amino acids. V dropped 0 bases and J dropped 3 bases, with 12 bases sitting between them. Looked up from germline, CDR1 is SGHRS and CDR2 is YFSETQ. The CDR3 coding sequence is TGCGCCAGCAGCTTGGCCGGCAGGGTGGACTATGGCTACACCTTC. This gives the protein CASSLAGRVDYGYTF. The variable domain in full, with the rest retrieved from reference TRBV5-1 and TRBJ1-2, is KAGVTQTPRYLIKTRGQQVTLSCSPISGHRSVSWYQQTPGQGLQFLFEYFSETQRNKGNFPGRFSGRQFSNSRSEMNVSTLELGDSALYLCASSLAGRVDYGYTFGSGTRLTVV.

The V and J genes are TRBV2 and TRBJ2-5; 8 nucleotides align to TRBD1. This CDR3 comprises 13 residues. After removal of 7 bases from V and 4 bases from J, the junction contained 5 bases not matched to a gene. Germline V gene sequence: CDR1 SNHLY, CDR2 FYNNEI. The CDR3 DNA is TGTGCCAGCACCACCAGGGGGCGAGAGACCCAGTACTTC. Protein sequence: CASTTRGRETQYF.

The chain recombines TRBV4-2 with TRBJ2-1; 8 nucleotides align to TRBD2. This CDR3 region has 19 residues. CDR1 and CDR2 from the germline V gene are LGHNA and YNFKEQ. V dropped 0 bases and J dropped 6; count of bases not matched to a gene: 16. The CDR3 is CASSQEPIPGGLGPNEQFF. The CDR3 DNA follows: TGTGCCAGCAGCCAAGAACCAATTCCGGGGGGACTAGGTCCCAATGAGCAGTTCTTC.

The rearrangement joins TRBV6-1 to TRBJ2-1, with D possibly matching TRBD2 (5 bases). Deletions cut 3 bases from V and 5 bases from J, with 8 bases between. The CDR3 sequence is 13 residues long. CDR1 is MNHNS and CDR2 is SASEGT in the germline V gene. The CDR3 DNA is TGTGCCAGCAGTGAGGACTTGAACAATGAGCAGTTCTTC. This codes for CASSEDLNNEQFF.

This rearrangement joins TRBV7-3 to TRBJ2-2, with TRBD2 as a possible D gene (5 bases). Germline loops: CDR1 SGHTA, CDR2 FQGTGA. Trimming took 0 bases from V and 4 from J, leaving 12 bases between them. CDR3 size: 16 residues. CDR3 residues: CASSLTPQAGTGELFF. The CDR3 DNA is TGTGCCAGCAGCTTAACTCCCCAGGCGGGCACCGGGGAGCTGTTTTTT.

This chain joins TRBV6-2 or TRBV6-3 and TRBJ1-1; no definite D call. This CDR3 is 14 amino acids long. V lost 3 bases to trimming and J lost 0 bases, with 8 bases between them. Germline V gene sequence: CDR1 MNHEY, CDR2 SVGEGT. The CDR3 region is CASSYQKLNTEAFF. The CDR3 DNA sequence: TGTGCCAGCAGTTATCAGAAGTTGAACACTGAAGCTTTCTTT.

This clone was seen more than once but under ten times. The chain uses TRBV6-5 and TRBJ1-2; a possible D gene is TRBD1 (6 bases). The CDR3 sequence is 14 residues long. Germline V lookup: CDR1 MNHEY, CDR2 SVGAGI. Trimming pared 6 bases from V and 4 bases from J, leaving 15 bases between. CDR3 protein: CASRLTGRPYGYTF. The CDR3 DNA sequence: TGTGCCAGCAGGCTGACAGGCCGCCCCTATGGCTACACCTTC.

This chain joins TRBV3-1 (or the pseudogene TRBV3-2) and TRBJ2-2; D not certain. Germline loops: CDR1 LGHDT, CDR2 YNNKEL (reference sequence). The CDR3 consists of 12 residues. V was shortened by 2 bases and J by 6 bases, with 4 bases between the two germline ends. DNA of the CDR3: TGTGCCAGCAGCCAAAGCTCCGGGGAGCTGTTTTTT. Amino acid sequence: CASSQSSGELFF.

V and J are TRBV19 and TRBJ1-2; 9 positions match TRBD1. The CDR3 sequence is 14 residues long. Trimming removed 8 bases from V and 8 bases from J; junction bases left unmatched: 12. Germline lookup yields CDR1 LNHDA and CDR2 SQIVND (reference sequence). The CDR3 sequence is CASGSPGTGLGYTF. The CDR3, as DNA: TGTGCCAGTGGGAGTCCCGGGACAGGGCTCGGCTACACCTTC.

V gene TRBV6-5 combines with J gene TRBJ2-2; 12 bases match TRBD2. The V gene end was trimmed by 6 bases and the J gene end by 7 bases; junction bases not matched to a gene: 3. From germline, CDR1 is MNHEY and CDR2 SVGAGI. The CDR3 extends over 14 amino acids. CDR3 coding DNA: TGTGCCAGCAGAGGACTAGCGGGAATCGGGGAGCTGTTTTTT. Amino acid sequence: CASRGLAGIGELFF.

This clone is a singleton in its sample. The V and J genes are TRBV5-1 and TRBJ2-7; a possible D gene is TRBD2 (5 bases). Germline values: CDR1 SGHRS, CDR2 YFSETQ. V dropped 7 bases and J dropped 2 bases, with 13 bases sitting between them. This CDR3 comprises 13 residues. This CDR3 reads CASGLSPTYEQYF. The CDR3 DNA sequence: TGCGCCAGCGGACTTAGTCCCACCTACGAGCAGTACTTC.

The chain uses TRBV6-4 and TRBJ2-2, with D unresolved. V lost 6 bases and J lost 4, with 9 bases in between. This CDR3 has 13 amino acids. The V gene's germline CDR1 is MRHNA and CDR2 SNTAGT. CDR3 amino acids: CASSEQSTGELFF. Here the CDR3 DNA reads TGTGCCAGCAGCGAACAGTCCACCGGGGAGCTGTTTTTT.